This T cell receptor beta chain appears in the sequencing data of a study of control samples from healthy donors and cancer patients. Germline V lookup: CDR1 MNHNY, CDR2 SVGAGI (reference sequence). V lost 6 bases and J lost 7, with 15 bases in between. The CDR3 spans 13 residues. Profiling relied on immunoSEQ multiplex PCR, and the TCRdb table lists in-frame clones only, not all of them. This sample has over 150,000 clones, with roughly 94% found just once. The chain couples TRBV6-6 to TRBJ1-2, with D perhaps matching TRBD1 (5 bases). The source of this sequence is a man in his 60s with colorectal cancer. The specimen was PBMCs. CDR3 loop: CASSFRDDTGYTF. CDR3 sequence (DNA): TGTGCCAGCAGCTTCAGGGATGATACTGGCTACACCTTC.